This T cell receptor beta chain is from a study of blood T cell repertoires in COVID-19. Clones were read by immunoSEQ multiplex PCR, and TCRdb kept only the in-frame ones, dropping some. Of approximately 220,000 clones listed, about 80% are singletons. This CDR3 has 16 amino acids. The trim removed 0 bases at V and 5 bases at J, leaving 10 bases unmatched. The germline CDR1 and CDR2 sequences are SGHNT and YYREEE (reference sequence). The chain is built from TRBV5-4 and TRBJ1-2, with TRBD1 matching over 7 bases. Sample: PBMCs or T cells enriched from blood (not recorded which). The sequence derives from a woman aged 40 to 50 with acute COVID-19. The CDR3 region has the DNA TGTGCCAGCAGCTTGGGGCAGCAGCTCAGGGGGTATGGCTACACCTTC. Protein sequence: CASSLGQQLRGYGYTF.